These T cell receptor beta chains were read from a single sample in a study of OX40 agonist ivuxolimab in advanced cancers. Libraries were prepared by immunoSEQ multiplex PCR; TCRdb keeps only in-frame clonotypes and omits some of them. The data contain about 69,000 clones, around 90% of them seen just once; the ten biggest clones take up less than 3.5%. The sample in question was CD4+ or CD8+ T cells sorted from blood, obtained in a trial of the OX40 agonist ivuxolimab. The receptors were gathered from an adult with an advanced solid tumor such as melanoma, head and neck, liver or kidney cancer. The CDR3 runs from the conserved cysteine through the conserved F or W. A D gene is named only where the DNA matches it firmly. Clone size is shown for a subset of rows, as once, few, many or a class of expanded clone.

. | TRBJ1-1 | TRBD1 | TRBV30 | TGTGCCTGGAAACAGGGGGCCGTTTACACTGAAGCTTTCTTT | CAWKQGAVYTEAFF
. | TRBJ1-1 | . | TRBV19 | TGTGCCAGTAGTATAGATGCGGACATGAACACTGAAGCTTTCTTT | CASSIDADMNTEAFF
. | TRBJ2-7 | . | TRBV30 | TGTGCCTGGAGGGGTGACTCCTACGAGCAGTACTTC | CAWRGDSYEQYF
. | TRBJ1-6 | TRBD1 | TRBV28 | TGTGCCAGCAGCCCGGGACAGCTTAATTCACCCCTCCACTTT | CASSPGQLNSPLHF
. | TRBJ2-6 | . | TRBV5-4 | TGTGCCAGCAGCTTGGCCCCGCTCTCTGGGGCCAACGTCCTGACTTTC | CASSLAPLSGANVLTF
. | TRBJ1-6 | TRBD1 | TRBV2 | TGTGCCAGCAGTGGAGGGGGCGGGGCCTATAATTCACCCCTCCACTTT | CASSGGGGAYNSPLHF
. | TRBJ2-4 | TRBD1 | TRBV7-2 | TGTGCCAGCAGCTTATTTGGGGCAGGGGGAGCCAAAAACATTCAGTACTTC | CASSLFGAGGAKNIQYF
. | TRBJ1-6 | . | TRBV18 | TGTGCCAGCTCACCATATAACAGAAATTCACCCCTCCACTTT | CASSPYNRNSPLHF
. | TRBJ2-1 | TRBD1 | TRBV10-3 | TGTGCCATCAGTGAGCCTCAGGACAGGGTTGGAGAGCAGTTCTTC | CAISEPQDRVGEQFF
. | TRBJ2-3 | TRBD2 | TRBV28 | TGTGCCAGCAGTTTATGGTCTAGCGGGGGGGCTAGCACAGATACGCAGTATTTT | CASSLWSSGGASTDTQYF
. | TRBJ1-2 | TRBD1 | TRBV7-3 | TGTGCCAGCAGCTTAACGGGGACAGGGGTCCCCACTAACTATGGCTACACCTTC | CASSLTGTGVPTNYGYTF
. | TRBJ2-7 | . | TRBV6-1 | TGTGCCAGCAGTGAAGGCTGGATGGTATACGAGCAGTACTTC | CASSEGWMVYEQYF
. | TRBJ1-5 | . | TRBV30 | TGTGCCTGGAGTAAACAGGGAATTGGGCAGCCCCAGCATTTT | CAWSKQGIGQPQHF
. | TRBJ1-5 | . | TRBV15 | TGTGCCACCAGCAGAGATGGTAACCAGGGGCCCCAGCATTTT | CATSRDGNQGPQHF
. | TRBJ1-4 | . | TRBV5-5 | TGTGCCAGCAGCTTGGGGATTGGGAATGAAAAACTGTTTTTT | CASSLGIGNEKLFF
. | TRBJ2-7 | TRBD2 | TRBV28 | TGTGCCAGCAGTTTCTCGGGGGGCGAGCAGTACTTC | CASSFSGGEQYF
. | TRBJ2-7 | TRBD1 | TRBV11-2 | TGTGCCAGCAGCGACCGGGACAGGGATTCCCCCCCGACCCACGAGCAGTACTTC | CASSDRDRDSPPTHEQYF
. | TRBJ2-3 | . | TRBV5-1 | TGCGCCAGCAGTCTGGGACGAACAGATACGCAGTATTTT | CASSLGRTDTQYF
. | TRBJ1-2 | . | TRBV6-4 | TGTGCCAGCGGGTCGGGGGGAACAGGTGGCTACACCTTC | CASGSGGTGGYTF
. | TRBJ2-3 | TRBD1 | TRBV10-1 | TGCGCCAGCAGTGAGTCTTCAGGGGGCGCGTCCGATACGCAGTATTTT | CASSESSGGASDTQYF
. | TRBJ1-6 | TRBD1 | TRBV6-5 | TGTGCCAGCAGTTACGTGGACAGGGGGCGATCACCCCTCCACTTT | CASSYVDRGRSPLHF
. | TRBJ2-5 | . | TRBV6-5 | TGTGCCAGCAGTTACGACAAGGGAGAGACCCAGTACTTC | CASSYDKGETQYF
. | TRBJ2-7 | . | TRBV7-2 | TGTGCCAGCAGCTTAGTTACGGTAATAAGCTCCTACGAGCAGTACTTC | CASSLVTVISSYEQYF
. | TRBJ1-6 | . | TRBV4-3 | TGCGCCAGCAGTCCATCTTCGGGGAACTCCTATAATTCACCCCTCCACTTT | CASSPSSGNSYNSPLHF
. | TRBJ2-1 | . | TRBV27 | TGTGCCAGCAGTTTAAGGGCTAGCCATAATGAGCAGTTCTTC | CASSLRASHNEQFF
few | TRBJ2-3 | . | TRBV9 | TGTGCCAGCAGCGTTGAGAGGGGGGCCGGCACAGATACGCAGTATTTT | CASSVERGAGTDTQYF
. | TRBJ1-4 | . | TRBV6-1 | TGTGCCAGCCGAAGGACTAATGAAAAACTGTTTTTT | CASRRTNEKLFF